This T cell receptor beta chain stems from a study of spatial heterogeneity in lung cancer. As for the study in general: Counts of TCR transcripts in tumor regions correlated strongly with a matched bulk RNA-seq T cell module score. Notes on the study in general: Higher tumor mutation counts went along with higher counts of expanded intratumoral alpha and beta TCRs.

Regarding time point: sample taken at primary tumor resection. This clonotype was detected ten times or more. Its antigen is not known. Trimming shortened V by 1 base and J by 3 bases, and 10 bases separated the two germline ends. The CDR3 length is 14 residues. Germline CDR1 reads DFQATT; CDR2 reads SNEGSKA (reference sequence). Via MiXCR, TCRdb re-called the 5' RACE reads, giving one row per CDR3 protein. The repertoire holds some 25,000 distinct CDR3 sequences, with roughly 6.6% as singletons. The V and J genes are TRBV20-1 and TRBJ2-4, with D possibly being TRBD1 or TRBD2 (5 bases each). The source was lung tumor tissue, collected at surgery. This TCR came from a male donor with early-stage non-small cell lung cancer. In nucleotides, the CDR3 is TGCAGTGCTAGAGGTCGGGGCGACAAAAACATTCAGTACTTC. Protein: CSARGRGDKNIQYF.